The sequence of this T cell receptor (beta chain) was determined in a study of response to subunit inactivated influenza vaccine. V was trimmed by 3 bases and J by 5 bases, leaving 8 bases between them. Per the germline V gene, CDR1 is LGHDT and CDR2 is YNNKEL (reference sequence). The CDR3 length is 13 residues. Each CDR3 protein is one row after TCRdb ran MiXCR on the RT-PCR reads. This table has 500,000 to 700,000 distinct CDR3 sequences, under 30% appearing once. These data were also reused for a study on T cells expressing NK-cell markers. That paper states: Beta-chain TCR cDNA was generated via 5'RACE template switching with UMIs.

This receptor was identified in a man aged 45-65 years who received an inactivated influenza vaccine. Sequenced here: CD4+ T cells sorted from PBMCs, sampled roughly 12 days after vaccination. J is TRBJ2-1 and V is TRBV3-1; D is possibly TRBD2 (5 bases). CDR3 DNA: TGTGCCAGCAGCCAGACTACCGACAATGAGCAGTTCTTC. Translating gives CASSQTTDNEQFF.